This entry lists 25 T cell receptor beta chains sequenced from one sample in a study of CD8 T cells in ankylosing spondylitis. TCRdb processed the 5' RACE reads anew with MiXCR; each CDR3 protein has one entry. This repertoire shows 150,000 to 200,000 distinct CDR3 sequences, about a sixth found once; its top ten account for roughly 8%. The sample taken for sequencing was blood, either unsorted or a sorted T cell fraction (not recorded which). The receptors shown here come from a male donor with ankylosing spondylitis or in good health (not recorded which).

By proportion, this clonotype is medium-sized. The V and J genes are TRBV20-1 and TRBJ2-3, with 8 bases aligning to TRBD2. With V trimmed by 0 bases and J by 2 bases, 7 bases remained unmatched. The CDR3 is made up of 16 amino acids. The germline V gene has CDR1 DFQATT and CDR2 SNEGSKA (reference sequence). The CDR3 coding sequence is TGCAGTGCTAGAGATTTGGCTAGCGGGTACACAGATACGCAGTATTTT. The encoded protein is CSARDLASGYTDTQYF.

This clonotype was detected a few times. The V and J genes are TRBV19 and TRBJ2-7; maybe TRBD2 (6 bases). Deletions cut 11 bases from V and 4 bases from J, with 18 bases between. Per the germline V gene, CDR1 is LNHDA and CDR2 is SQIVND (reference sequence). This CDR3 region has 13 residues. The CDR3 DNA reads as TGTGCCTCTACTCGGGGGTTGGCGTACGAGCAGTACTTC. It yields the protein CASTRGLAYEQYF.

V is TRBV6-2 or TRBV6-3 and J is TRBJ2-1, with 8 bases that match TRBD2. Germline values: CDR1 MNHEY, CDR2 SVGEGT. V lost 3 bases, J lost 7 bases, and 11 bases stayed unmatched. There are 16 residues in the CDR3. The chain's CDR3 is CASSYAAGESENEQFF. The CDR3 DNA follows: TGTGCCAGCAGTTATGCAGCGGGAGAGTCTGAAAATGAGCAGTTCTTC.

This clonotype came up many times. The gene calls are TRBV24-1 and TRBJ2-1; TRBD2 agrees at 13 bases. This CDR3 contains 17 residues. The V gene's germline CDR1 is KGHDR and CDR2 SFDVKD. With V trimmed by 3 bases and J by 7 bases, 8 bases remained unmatched. In DNA form, the CDR3 reads TGTGCCACCAGTGATGTACCACCGGGACTAGCGGGAAATGAGCAGTTCTTC. As protein: CATSDVPPGLAGNEQFF.

This chain joins TRBV5-1 and TRBJ2-3; D remains ambiguous. Germline V gene sequence: CDR1 SGHRS, CDR2 YFSETQ. The CDR3 is 15 residues long. V shed 0 bases and J shed 3 bases, with 11 bases lying between them. The CDR3 is CASSLAQVTTDTQYF. The CDR3 coding sequence is TGCGCCAGCAGCTTGGCCCAGGTTACGACAGATACGCAGTATTTT.

Many counts were recorded for this clonotype. This chain joins TRBV5-1 and TRBJ1-4; D is possibly TRBD1 (5 bases). V dropped 4 bases and J dropped 2 bases, with 9 bases sitting between them. From germline, CDR1 is SGHRS and CDR2 YFSETQ. The CDR3 spans 14 residues. CDR3 region: CASSPGPTNEKLFF. CDR3 DNA: TGCGCCAGCAGCCCGGGACCGACTAATGAAAAACTGTTTTTT.

This clonotype was found a few times. The rearrangement uses TRBV4-1 and TRBJ1-2, with D unresolved. The CDR3 spans 15 residues. Trimming removed 0 bases at V and 8 bases at J, with 16 bases between. In germline, CDR1 is MGHRA, CDR2 YSYEKL. The CDR3 reads CASSQDNRGFGGYTF. The CDR3 DNA follows: TGCGCCAGCAGCCAAGATAATAGAGGGTTTGGCGGCTACACCTTC.

The rearrangement links TRBV19 to TRBJ1-2; D remains ambiguous. Per germline, CDR1 LNHDA and CDR2 SQIVND (reference sequence). The CDR3 has 17 residues. Trimming removed 3 bases from V and 8 bases from J, with 25 bases in between. CDR3 DNA: TGTGCCAGTAGTATTTTCTTAACGGACGGAAGTTTTCCCGGCTACACCTTC. It translates to CASSIFLTDGSFPGYTF.

The chain uses TRBV20-1 and TRBJ2-7; possibly TRBD2 for D (6 bases). Trimming removed 2 bases from V and 5 bases from J, with 22 bases in between. From germline, CDR1 is DFQATT and CDR2 SNEGSKA (reference sequence). The CDR3 runs to 16 residues. CDR3 sequence: CSARFPNPGVVHEQYF. CDR3 sequence (DNA): TGCAGTGCTAGATTCCCAAACCCGGGGGTTGTCCACGAGCAGTACTTC.

A word on this clonotype: A much larger clone lies a single base off, so this may be a read error. The genes are TRBV20-1 and TRBJ2-5, with 7 bases matching TRBD2. The CDR3 length is 11 residues. Germline assignment: CDR1 DFQATT and CDR2 SNEGSKA (reference sequence). V was clipped by 6 bases and J by 9 bases; unmatched bases: 7. In DNA form, the CDR3 reads TGCAGTGCGGTCAATCGGGAGGCCCAGTACTTC. The encoded protein is CSAVNREAQYF.

This clonotype was observed at least ten times. At one end the junction does not follow the germline gene, possibly because of a read error. The chain joins TRBV28 to TRBJ2-5, with 11 bases fitting TRBD1. Germline V gene sequence: CDR1 MDHEN, CDR2 SYDVKM. The CDR3 consists of 13 residues. CDR3: CASSPPDRGRLLF. For the CDR3, the DNA is TGTGCCAGCAGTCCACCGGACAGGGGGCGGTTGTTGTTC.

The chain recombines TRBV5-4 with TRBJ1-1, with D unresolved. Germline V gene data show CDR1 as SGHNT and CDR2 as YYREEE (reference sequence). The germline V and J ends were trimmed by 2 bases and 4 bases, with 12 bases remaining between them. This CDR3 is built from 14 residues. The CDR3 reads CASSFTPGSTEAFF. The CDR3 nucleotides are TGTGCCAGCAGCTTTACACCTGGGAGCACTGAAGCTTTCTTT.

This chain connects TRBV10-1 to TRBJ2-3; D remains ambiguous. Per the germline V gene, CDR1 is WNHNN and CDR2 is SYGVQD (reference sequence). This CDR3 comprises 17 residues. Trimming cost V 10 bases and J 0 bases, with 23 bases left between them. CDR3 in DNA: TGCGCCACCTCCCGAAAAATAACCGGCCAAAGCACAGATACGCAGTATTTT. Its protein product is CATSRKITGQSTDTQYF.

This clonotype has more than one count but fewer than ten. V usage is TRBV10-3 and J usage is TRBJ1-2; 9 nucleotides align to TRBD1. V was clipped by 11 bases and J by 8 bases; unmatched bases: 21. Germline assignment: CDR1 ENHRY and CDR2 SYGVKD. There are 16 residues in the CDR3. CDR3: CASRFRDRDGSYGYTF. CDR3 DNA: TGTGCCTCAAGATTCCGGGACAGGGATGGTTCTTACGGCTACACCTTC.

This chain links TRBV27 with TRBJ2-7; D remains ambiguous. Trimming cost V 8 bases and J 3 bases, with 14 bases left between them. CDR1 MNHEY and CDR2 SMNVEV come from the germline V gene (reference sequence). The length of the CDR3 is 13 residues. CDR3 sequence (DNA): TGTGCCAGCTTTATGACTGGCAACTACGAGCAGTACTTC. Its translation: CASFMTGNYEQYF.

This clonotype was recorded many times. V gene TRBV20-1 combines with J gene TRBJ2-5; TRBD2 agrees at 8 bases. The germline CDR1 and CDR2 sequences are DFQATT and SNEGSKA (reference sequence). V shed 3 bases, J shed 3 bases, and the junction held 6 bases outside the gene matches. The CDR3 length is 14 residues. Written as DNA, the CDR3 is TGCAGTGCTAGCTACGGGACTAGAGAAGAGACCCAGTACTTC. Protein: CSASYGTREETQYF.

V gene TRBV23-1 combines with J gene TRBJ2-3, with D possibly TRBD1 on 6 matching bases. TRBV23-1 carries the ORF label, with uncertain function. This CDR3 is built from 16 residues. The germline V and J ends were trimmed by 2 bases and 0 bases, with 12 bases remaining between them. The CDR3 spells CASSQLRDISTDTQYF. CDR3 DNA: TGCGCCAGCAGTCAACTCCGGGACATTAGCACAGATACGCAGTATTTT.

The chain carries TRBV10-3 and TRBJ1-1; 8 bases match TRBD1. Germline V CDR1 and CDR2: ENHRY, SYGVKD. The CDR3 contains 14 residues. After removal of 7 bases from V and 4 bases from J, the junction contained 8 bases not matched to a gene. The DNA for the CDR3 is TGTGCCATCAAGACGACAGGGGCTGGCACTGAAGCTTTCTTT. Its protein is CAIKTTGAGTEAFF.

This clonotype was seen at least ten times. This chain links TRBV5-1 with TRBJ1-1; D gene unclear. Trimming pared 0 bases from V and 4 bases from J, leaving 7 bases between. Germline values: CDR1 SGHRS, CDR2 YFSETQ. This CDR3 has 13 residues. The CDR3 DNA is TGCGCCAGCAGCTTGGCAGGCGTCACTGAAGCTTTCTTT. This translates into CASSLAGVTEAFF.

The CDR3 region has the DNA TGTGCCAGCAGTCTCCCGGGTTCCGATAATTCACCCCTCCACTTT. It encodes CASSLPGSDNSPLHF. The V call is TRBV12-3 or TRBV12-4, the J call TRBJ1-6; D gene ambiguous. CDR3 length: 15 amino acids. With 5 bases removed from V and 5 bases from J, the gap between germline ends came to 13 bases.

There are many counts of this clonotype. The chain recombines TRBV28 with TRBJ1-5, with 7 positions matching TRBD1. Germline V gene data show CDR1 as MDHEN and CDR2 as SYDVKM. The CDR3 covers 14 residues. V shed 2 bases, J shed 6 bases, and the junction held 4 bases outside the gene matches. CDR3 amino acids: CASSLLQGVQPQHF. The CDR3 DNA follows: TGTGCCAGCAGTTTACTCCAGGGGGTTCAGCCCCAGCATTTT.

The chain combines TRBV5-1 with TRBJ2-7, with 9 positions matching TRBD2. There are 17 residues in the CDR3. J was trimmed by 6 bases and V by 0 bases; bases with no gene match: 13. Germline V lookup: CDR1 SGHRS, CDR2 YFSETQ. The CDR3 DNA sequence: TGCGCCAGCAGCTTGGGTGTTAGCGGGAGAAAGCGGGGCGAGCAGTACTTC. As protein: CASSLGVSGRKRGEQYF.

The table lists this clonotype with many counts. The chain joins TRBV3-1 to TRBJ1-1; D gene ambiguous. The V and J ends lost 4 bases and 6 bases respectively, with 15 bases between them. Germline V gene data show CDR1 as LGHDT and CDR2 as YNNKEL (reference sequence). CDR3 length equals 14 residues. CDR3 coding DNA: TGTGCCAGCAGCCCAGTCGCGGGAGTCGCTGAAGCTTTCTTT. Protein sequence: CASSPVAGVAEAFF.

In this sample, this clonotype turned up many times. The V call is TRBV5-5, the J call TRBJ2-2; possibly TRBD2 for D (6 bases). The germline V gene has CDR1 SGHKS and CDR2 YYEKEE (reference sequence). V lost 4 bases, J lost 1 base, and 17 bases lay in between. The CDR3 totals 17 residues. CDR3 in amino acids: CASSTTSPFKNTGELFF. Here the CDR3 DNA reads TGTGCCAGCAGCACCACTAGCCCATTTAAGAACACCGGGGAGCTGTTTTTT.

This clonotype appeared many times. The CDR3 is CASSPSGLKGYGYTF. Written as DNA, the CDR3 is TGTGCCAGCAGTCCCTCAGGGTTAAAAGGGTATGGCTACACCTTC. The genes are TRBV12-3 or TRBV12-4 and TRBJ1-2, with a possible D match to TRBD1 (5 bases). This CDR3 has 15 amino acids. V was cut by 5 bases and J by 5 bases, with 18 bases left in between.